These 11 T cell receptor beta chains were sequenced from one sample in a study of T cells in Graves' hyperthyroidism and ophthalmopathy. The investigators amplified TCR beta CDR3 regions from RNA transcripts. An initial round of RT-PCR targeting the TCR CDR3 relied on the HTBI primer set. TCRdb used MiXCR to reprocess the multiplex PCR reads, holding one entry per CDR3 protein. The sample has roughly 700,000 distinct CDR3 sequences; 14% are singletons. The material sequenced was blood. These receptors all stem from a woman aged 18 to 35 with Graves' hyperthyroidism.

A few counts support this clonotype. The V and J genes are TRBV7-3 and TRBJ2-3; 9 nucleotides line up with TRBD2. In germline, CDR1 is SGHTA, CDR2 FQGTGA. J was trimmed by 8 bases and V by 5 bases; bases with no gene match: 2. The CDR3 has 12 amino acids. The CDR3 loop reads CASSMTSGTQYF. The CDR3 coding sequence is TGTGCCAGCAGCATGACTAGCGGTACGCAGTATTTT.

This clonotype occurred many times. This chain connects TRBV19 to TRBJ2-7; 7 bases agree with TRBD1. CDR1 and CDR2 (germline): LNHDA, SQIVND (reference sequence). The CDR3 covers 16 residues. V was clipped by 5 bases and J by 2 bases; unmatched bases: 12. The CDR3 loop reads CASSPNLGTATYEQYF. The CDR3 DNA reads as TGTGCCAGTAGTCCAAACCTTGGGACAGCCACCTACGAGCAGTACTTC.

CDR3 residues: CASSEVGLGYTF. CDR3 DNA: TGTGCCAGTAGTGAGGTTGGACTTGGCTACACCTTC. This chain links TRBV19 with TRBJ1-2; D remains unclear. Germline CDR1 is LNHDA and CDR2 is SQIVND (reference sequence). V lost 5 bases and J 7 bases, leaving 11 bases between the germline ends. The CDR3 consists of 12 residues.

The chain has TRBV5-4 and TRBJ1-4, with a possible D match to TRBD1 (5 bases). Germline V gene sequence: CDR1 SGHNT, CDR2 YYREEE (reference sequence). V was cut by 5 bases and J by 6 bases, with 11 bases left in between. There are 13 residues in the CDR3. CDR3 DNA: TGTGCCAGCAGATCCGGGACGGATGAAAAACTGTTTTTT. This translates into CASRSGTDEKLFF.

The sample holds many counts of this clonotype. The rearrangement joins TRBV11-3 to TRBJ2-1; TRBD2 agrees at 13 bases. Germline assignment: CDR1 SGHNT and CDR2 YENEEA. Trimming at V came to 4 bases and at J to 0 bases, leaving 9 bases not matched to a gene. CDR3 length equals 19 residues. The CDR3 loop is CASSSPGLAGIYSYNEQFF. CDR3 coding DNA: TGTGCCAGCAGCTCACCGGGACTAGCGGGAATTTACTCCTACAATGAGCAGTTCTTC.

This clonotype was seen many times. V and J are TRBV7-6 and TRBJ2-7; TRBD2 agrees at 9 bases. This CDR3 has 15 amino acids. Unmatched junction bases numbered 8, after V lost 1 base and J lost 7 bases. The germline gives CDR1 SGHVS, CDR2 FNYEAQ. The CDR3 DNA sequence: TGTGCCAGCAGCTTAGATGCGGGAGGGCCGGGAGAGCAGTACTTC. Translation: CASSLDAGGPGEQYF.

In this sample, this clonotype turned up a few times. The CDR3 region has the DNA TGTGCCAGCAGCTTGGAGCGGGAAGGGTTTATAGAGACCCAGTACTTC. This gives the protein CASSLEREGFIETQYF. The V gene is TRBV5-6, the J gene TRBJ2-5, with 7 nucleotides matching TRBD2. Unmatched junction bases numbered 9, after V lost 0 bases and J lost 4 bases. The CDR3 is 16 amino acids. Germline-derived CDR1 and CDR2 are SGHDT and YYEEEE.

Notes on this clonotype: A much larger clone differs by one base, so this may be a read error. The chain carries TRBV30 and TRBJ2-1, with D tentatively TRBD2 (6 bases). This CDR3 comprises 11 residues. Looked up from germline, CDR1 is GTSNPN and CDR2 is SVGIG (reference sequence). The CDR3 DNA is TGTGCCCGGAGGGGTCAACAAAAGCAGTTCTTC. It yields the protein CARRGQQKQFF.

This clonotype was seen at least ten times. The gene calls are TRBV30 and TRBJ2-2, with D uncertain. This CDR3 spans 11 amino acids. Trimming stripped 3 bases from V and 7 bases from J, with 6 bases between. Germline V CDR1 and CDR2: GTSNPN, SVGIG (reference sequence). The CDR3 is CAWREFGELFF. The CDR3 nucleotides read TGTGCCTGGAGGGAATTCGGGGAGCTGTTTTTT.

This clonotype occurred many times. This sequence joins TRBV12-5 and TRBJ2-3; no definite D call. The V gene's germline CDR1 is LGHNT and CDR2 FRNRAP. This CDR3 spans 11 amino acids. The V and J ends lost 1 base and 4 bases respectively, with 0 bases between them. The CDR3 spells CASGLADTQYF. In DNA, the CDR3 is TGTGCTAGTGGTTTGGCAGATACGCAGTATTTT.

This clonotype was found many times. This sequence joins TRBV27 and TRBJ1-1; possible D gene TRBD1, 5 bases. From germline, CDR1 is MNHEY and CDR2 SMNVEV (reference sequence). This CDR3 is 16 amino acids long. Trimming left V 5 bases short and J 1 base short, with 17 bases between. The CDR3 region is CASSHSMGVANTEAFF. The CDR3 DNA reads TGTGCCAGCAGTCACTCTATGGGGGTTGCGAACACTGAAGCTTTCTTT.